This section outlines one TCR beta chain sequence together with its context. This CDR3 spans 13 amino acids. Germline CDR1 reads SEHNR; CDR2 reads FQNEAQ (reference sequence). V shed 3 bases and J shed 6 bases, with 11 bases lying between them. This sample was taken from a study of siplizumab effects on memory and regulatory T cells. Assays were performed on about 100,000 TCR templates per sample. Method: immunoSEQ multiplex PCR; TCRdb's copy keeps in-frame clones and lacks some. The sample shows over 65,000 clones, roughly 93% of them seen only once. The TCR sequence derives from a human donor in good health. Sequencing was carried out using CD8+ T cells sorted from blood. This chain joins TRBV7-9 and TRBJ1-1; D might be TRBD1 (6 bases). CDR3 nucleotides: TGTGCCAGCAGCTTGTGGACAGAGGCTGAAGCTTTCTTT. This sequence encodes CASSLWTEAEAFF.